This TCR beta chain was retrieved from a study of cytomegalovirus exposure and HLA in healthy donors. Study as a whole: In a previous analysis, approximately 110 million unique TCR beta sequences were found from about 190 million T cells. General observations from the study: Later analysis suggested most CMV-associated TCR beta chains were HLA-restricted. Previously analyzed data showed that most TCR beta V segments were productive at a frequency of about 90% or about 30%.

In the case of this clone: What it binds is not known.

PCR used 60 Vbeta primers and 13 Jbeta primers. Only in-frame clones appear in the TCRdb table, and some are missing; sequencing was by immunoSEQ multiplex PCR. The sample lists 150,000 or so clones, approximately 86% occurring once. The receptor's source is a young woman in good health and CMV-seronegative. The specimen sequenced was PBMCs.

In nucleotides, the CDR3 is TGTGCCAGCAGTTTATCTATAGGACAGGGATTAAACACTGAAGCTTTCTTT. Encoded protein: CASSLSIGQGLNTEAFF. The chain employs TRBV28 and TRBJ1-1; 8 bases agree with TRBD1. Trimming cost V 1 base and J 2 bases; bases outside gene matches: 9. The CDR3 length is 17 residues. The germline V gene has CDR1 MDHEN and CDR2 SYDVKM.